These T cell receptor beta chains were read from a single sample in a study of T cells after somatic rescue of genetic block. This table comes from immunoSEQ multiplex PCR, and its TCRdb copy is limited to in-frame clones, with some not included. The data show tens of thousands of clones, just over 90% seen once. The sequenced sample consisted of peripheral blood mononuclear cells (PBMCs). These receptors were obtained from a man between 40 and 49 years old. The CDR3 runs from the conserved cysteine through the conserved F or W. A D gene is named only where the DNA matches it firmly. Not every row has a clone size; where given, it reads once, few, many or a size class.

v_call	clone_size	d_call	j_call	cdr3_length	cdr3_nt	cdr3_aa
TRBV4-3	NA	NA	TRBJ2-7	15	TGCGCCAGCAGCCAAAACCAGGACATGGCCCTCGAGCAGTACTTC	CASSQNQDMALEQYF
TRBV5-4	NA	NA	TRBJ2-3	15	TGTGCCAGCAGCCGCCAACAGGGAGGCACAGATACGCAGTATTTT	CASSRQQGGTDTQYF
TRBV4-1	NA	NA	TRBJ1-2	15	TGCGCCAGCAGCCAAGTCAGGGACGGAACCTATGGCTACACCTTC	CASSQVRDGTYGYTF
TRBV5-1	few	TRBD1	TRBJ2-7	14	TGCGCCAGCAGCTCGACAGGGTACCCCTACGAGCAGTACTTC	CASSSTGYPYEQYF
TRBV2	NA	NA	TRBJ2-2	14	TGTGCCAGCAGTGAGACTAGGAACACCGGGGAGCTGTTTTTT	CASSETRNTGELFF
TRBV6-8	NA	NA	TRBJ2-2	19	TGTGCCAGGGGCGGAGGAGATAAACGCCCAATGCCGAACACCGGGGAGCTGTTTTTT	CARGGGDKRPMPNTGELFF
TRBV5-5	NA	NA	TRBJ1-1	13	TGTGCCAGCAGCTTGGGTGATTTCACTGAAGCTTTCTTT	CASSLGDFTEAFF
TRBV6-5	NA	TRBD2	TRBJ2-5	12	TGTGCCAGCAGCTACGGGGGGGAGACCCAGTACTTC	CASSYGGETQYF
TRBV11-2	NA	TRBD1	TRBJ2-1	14	TGTGCCAGCAGGACGGGACAGTCCTACAATGAGCAGTTCTTC	CASRTGQSYNEQFF
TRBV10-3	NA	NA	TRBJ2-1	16	TGTGCCATCAGTGAGTCATCCCATATCCCAATCGATGAGCAGTTCTTC	CAISESSHIPIDEQFF
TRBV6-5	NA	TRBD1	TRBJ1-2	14	TGTGCCAGCAGTTACCGAGGGACAGGGCTTGGCTACACCTTC	CASSYRGTGLGYTF
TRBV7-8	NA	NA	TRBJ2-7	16	TGTGCCAGCAGCTCCCAGACTGGTCGGACGAGTTTCGAGCAGTACTTC	CASSSQTGRTSFEQYF
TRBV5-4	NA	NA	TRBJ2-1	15	TGTGCCAGCAGCGTGGACCGACCAATAGATTATGAGCAGTTCTTC	CASSVDRPIDYEQFF
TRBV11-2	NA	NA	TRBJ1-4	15	TGTGCCAGCAGCTCAACTGGAGAGGGTCAGGAAAAACTGTTTTTT	CASSSTGEGQEKLFF
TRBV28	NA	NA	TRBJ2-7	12	TGTGCCAGCAGTTTATGGTCCTACGAGCAGTACTTC	CASSLWSYEQYF
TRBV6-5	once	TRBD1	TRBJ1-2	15	TGTGCCAGCACTCCCCCGGGACAGGCTAACTATGGCTACACCTTC	CASTPPGQANYGYTF
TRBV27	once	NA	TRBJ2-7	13	TGTGCCAGCAGTACAGGAGGGATCAACCAGCAGTACTTC	CASSTGGINQQYF
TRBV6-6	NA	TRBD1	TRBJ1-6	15	TGTGCCAGCAGGCCCCCGGGACAGGGACCCTCACCCCTCCACTTT	CASRPPGQGPSPLHF
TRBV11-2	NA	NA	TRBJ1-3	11	TGTGCCAGCAGCTTAGGAAACACCATATATTTT	CASSLGNTIYF
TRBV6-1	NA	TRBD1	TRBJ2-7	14	TGTGCCAGCAGGGGGGACAGGGTAACCTACGAGCAGTACTTC	CASRGDRVTYEQYF
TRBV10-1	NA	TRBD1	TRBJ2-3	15	TGCGCCAGCAGGGCGGGACAGGGGGCATCAGATACGCAGTATTTT	CASRAGQGASDTQYF
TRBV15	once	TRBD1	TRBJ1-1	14	TGTGCCACCAGGGCACGACAGGGCGGGACTGAAGCTTTCTTT	CATRARQGGTEAFF
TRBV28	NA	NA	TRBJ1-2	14	TGTGCCAGCAGTCCCCAGGCCGCTAACTATGGCTACACCTTC	CASSPQAANYGYTF
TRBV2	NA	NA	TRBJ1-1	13	TGTGCCAGCAGTGGGACAGCGAACACTGAAGCTTTCTTT	CASSGTANTEAFF
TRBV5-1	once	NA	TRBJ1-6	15	TGCGCCAGCAGCTTGGAGGCACGCTATAATTCACCCCTCCACTTT	CASSLEARYNSPLHF
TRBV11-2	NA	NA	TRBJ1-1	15	TGTGCCAGCAGCTCCCCAAGGGGAGGGGACACTGAAGCTTTCTTT	CASSSPRGGDTEAFF
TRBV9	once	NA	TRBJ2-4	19	TGTGCCAGCAGCGTAGAGGCGATTGGGGGTGACAGGGCCAAAAACATTCAGTACTTC	CASSVEAIGGDRAKNIQYF
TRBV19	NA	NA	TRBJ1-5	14	TGTGCCAGTACAAGGTCGTATAGCAATCAGCCCCAGCATTTT	CASTRSYSNQPQHF
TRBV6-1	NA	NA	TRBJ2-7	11	TGTGCCAGCAGGACGTCCTACGAGCAGTACTTC	CASRTSYEQYF
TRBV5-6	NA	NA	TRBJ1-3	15	TGTGCCAGCAGCTTGACGGGCGTCTCTGGAAACACCATATATTTT	CASSLTGVSGNTIYF
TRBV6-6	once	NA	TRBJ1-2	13	TGTGCCAGCAGCTATGACACCCCCTCCGGCTACACCTTC	CASSYDTPSGYTF
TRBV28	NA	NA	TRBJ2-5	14	TGTGCCAGCAGTTTACAGGACTACCAAGAGACCCAGTACTTC	CASSLQDYQETQYF
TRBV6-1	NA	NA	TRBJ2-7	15	TGTGCCAGCAGTGAAATGGCAGGGCCACCCTACGAGCAGTACTTC	CASSEMAGPPYEQYF
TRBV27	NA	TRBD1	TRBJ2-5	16	TGTGCCAGCAGTTCCTCCGGACAGGGTGCCCGAGAGACCCAGTACTTC	CASSSSGQGARETQYF
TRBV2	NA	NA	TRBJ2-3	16	TGTGCCAGCAGTGAAGCGGTTTTCAGGGAGGCAGATACGCAGTATTTT	CASSEAVFREADTQYF
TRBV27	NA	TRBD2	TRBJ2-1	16	TGTGCCAGCAGCTACCCTGGACTAGCGGGAGTAGATGAGCAGTTCTTC	CASSYPGLAGVDEQFF
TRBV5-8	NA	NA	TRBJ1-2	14	TGTGCCAGCAGCCCCACTGGGCGCTGGAGTGGCTACACCTTC	CASSPTGRWSGYTF
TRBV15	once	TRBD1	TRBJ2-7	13	TGTGCCACCAGCGGACAGACAGGGGACGAGCAGTACTTC	CATSGQTGDEQYF
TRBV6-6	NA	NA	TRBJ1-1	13	TGTGCCAGCAGTTCCGGGATGAACACTGAAGCTTTCTTT	CASSSGMNTEAFF
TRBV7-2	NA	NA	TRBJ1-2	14	TGTGCCAGCAGCTTATCTGGGGCTAACTATGGCTACACCTTC	CASSLSGANYGYTF
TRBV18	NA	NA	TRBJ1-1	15	TGTGCCAGCTCACCGTCGACAGACATGAACACTGAAGCTTTCTTT	CASSPSTDMNTEAFF
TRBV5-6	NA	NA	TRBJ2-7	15	TGTGCCAGCAGAGAGCGGTCTGAGGCAGCTCGCGAGCAGTACTTC	CASRERSEAAREQYF
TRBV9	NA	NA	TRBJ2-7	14	TGTGCCAGCAGCAGCCGGGACGGACCCTACGAGCAGTACTTC	CASSSRDGPYEQYF
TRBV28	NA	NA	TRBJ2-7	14	TGTGCCAGCAGAGAGAGCGTCGATACCTACGAGCAGTACTTC	CASRESVDTYEQYF
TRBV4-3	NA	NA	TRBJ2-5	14	TGCGCCAGCAGCCAATCCGGGGCCCGGGGGACCCAGTACTTC	CASSQSGARGTQYF
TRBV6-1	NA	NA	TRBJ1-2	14	TGTGCCAGCAGTGATTGGGGGTTCAGCTATGGCTACACCTTC	CASSDWGFSYGYTF
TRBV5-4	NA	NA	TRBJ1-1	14	TGTGCCAGCAGCTTGATCAGACAGAACACTGAAGCTTTCTTT	CASSLIRQNTEAFF